This TCR beta chain was captured by sequencing in a study of CD8+ T cells in alopecia areata. Germline CDR1 LGHNA, CDR2 YSLEER. The CDR3 is 16 amino acids. Trimming removed 0 bases at V and 4 bases at J, with 12 bases between. cDNA reverse transcribed from extracted RNA served as the sequencing template. Clones were sequenced by immunoSEQ multiplex PCR, and TCRdb holds only the in-frame ones, with some missing. The repertoire holds 9,000 to 15,000 clones, with around 60% as singletons. Researchers took lesional scalp punch biopsies and peripheral blood from people who were alopecia areata patients. The material sequenced was skin. This TCR was recovered from a human donor with alopecia areata. This chain connects TRBV4-3 to TRBJ2-2; D may match TRBD1 or TRBD2 (5 bases each). CDR3 DNA: TGCGCCAGCAGCCAAGAGGGACCCTCGGGCACCGGGGAGCTGTTTTTT. It is translated as CASSQEGPSGTGELFF.